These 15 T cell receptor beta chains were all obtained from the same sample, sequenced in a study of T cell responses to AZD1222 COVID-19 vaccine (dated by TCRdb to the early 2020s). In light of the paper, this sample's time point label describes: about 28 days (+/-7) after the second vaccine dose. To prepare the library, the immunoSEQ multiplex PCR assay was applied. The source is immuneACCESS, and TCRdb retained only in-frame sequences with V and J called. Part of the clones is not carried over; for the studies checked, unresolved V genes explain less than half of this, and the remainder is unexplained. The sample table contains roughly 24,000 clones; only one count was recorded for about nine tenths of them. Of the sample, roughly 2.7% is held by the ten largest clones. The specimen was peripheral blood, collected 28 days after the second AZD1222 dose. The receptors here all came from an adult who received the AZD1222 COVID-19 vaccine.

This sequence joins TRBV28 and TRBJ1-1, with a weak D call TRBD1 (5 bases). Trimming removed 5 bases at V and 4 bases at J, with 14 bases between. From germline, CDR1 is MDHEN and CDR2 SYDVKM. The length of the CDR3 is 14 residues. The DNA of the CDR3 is TGTGCCAGCAGTCAACCACAGGCCTTCACTGAAGCTTTCTTT. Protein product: CASSQPQAFTEAFF. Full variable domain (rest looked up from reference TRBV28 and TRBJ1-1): DVKVTQSSRYLVKRTGEKVFLECVQDMDHENMFWYRQDPGLGLRLIYFSYDVKMKEKGDIPEGYSVSREKKERFSLILESASTNQTSMYLCASSQPQAFTEAFFGQGTRLTVV.

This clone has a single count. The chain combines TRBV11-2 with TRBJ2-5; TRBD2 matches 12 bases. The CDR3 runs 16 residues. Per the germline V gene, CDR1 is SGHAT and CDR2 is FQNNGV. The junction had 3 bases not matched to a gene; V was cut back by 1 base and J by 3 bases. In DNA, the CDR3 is TGTGCCAGCAGCTTAGTCCTAGCGGGGGGGAAAGAGACCCAGTACTTC. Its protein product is CASSLVLAGGKETQYF.

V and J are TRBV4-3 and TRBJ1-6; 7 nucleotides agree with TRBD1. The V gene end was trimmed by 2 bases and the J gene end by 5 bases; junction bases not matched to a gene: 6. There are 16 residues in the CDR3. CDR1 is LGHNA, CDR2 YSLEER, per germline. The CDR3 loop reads CASSQSRQGNNSPLHF. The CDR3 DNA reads TGCGCCAGCAGCCAATCGCGACAGGGCAATAATTCACCCCTCCACTTT.

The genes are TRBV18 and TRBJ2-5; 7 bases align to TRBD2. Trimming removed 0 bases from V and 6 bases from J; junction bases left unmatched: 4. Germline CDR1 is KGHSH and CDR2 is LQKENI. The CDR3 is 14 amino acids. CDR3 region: CASSPPEGGQTQYF. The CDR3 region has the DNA TGTGCCAGCTCACCACCGGAGGGAGGGCAGACCCAGTACTTC.

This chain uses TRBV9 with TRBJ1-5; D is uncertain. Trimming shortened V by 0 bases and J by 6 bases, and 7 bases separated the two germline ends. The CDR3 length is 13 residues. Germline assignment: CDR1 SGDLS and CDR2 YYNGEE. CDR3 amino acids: CASSVDVGQPQHF. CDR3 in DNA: TGTGCCAGCAGCGTAGATGTGGGTCAGCCCCAGCATTTT.

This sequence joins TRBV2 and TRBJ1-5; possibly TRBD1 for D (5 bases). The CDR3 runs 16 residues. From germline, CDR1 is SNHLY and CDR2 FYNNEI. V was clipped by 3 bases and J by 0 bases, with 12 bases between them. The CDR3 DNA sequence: TGTGCCAGCAGTGAGTCAGGGACCTATAGCAATCAGCCCCAGCATTTT. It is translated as CASSESGTYSNQPQHF. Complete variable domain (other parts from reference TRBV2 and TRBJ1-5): EPEVTQTPSHQVTQMGQEVILRCVPISNHLYFYWYRQILGQKVEFLVSFYNNEISEKSEIFDDQFSVERPDGSNFTLKIRSTKLEDSAMYFCASSESGTYSNQPQHFGDGTRLSIL.

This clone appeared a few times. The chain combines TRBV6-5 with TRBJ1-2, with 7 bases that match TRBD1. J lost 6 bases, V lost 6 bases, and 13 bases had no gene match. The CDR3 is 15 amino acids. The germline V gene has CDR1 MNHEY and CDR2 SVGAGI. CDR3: CASRHPGQASHGYTF. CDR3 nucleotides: TGTGCCAGCAGACACCCCGGACAGGCTTCTCATGGCTACACCTTC.

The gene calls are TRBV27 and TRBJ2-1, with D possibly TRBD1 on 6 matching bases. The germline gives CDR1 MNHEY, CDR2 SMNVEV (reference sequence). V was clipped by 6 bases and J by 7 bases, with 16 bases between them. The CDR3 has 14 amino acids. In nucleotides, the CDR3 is TGTGCCAGCAGATTCGACAGGTCCGGGAATGAGCAGTTCTTC. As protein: CASRFDRSGNEQFF.

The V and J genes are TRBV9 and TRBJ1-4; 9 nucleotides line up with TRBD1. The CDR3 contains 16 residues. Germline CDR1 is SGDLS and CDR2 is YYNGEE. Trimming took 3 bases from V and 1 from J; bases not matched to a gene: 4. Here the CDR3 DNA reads TGTGCCAGCAGCGCCTACAGGGGGCAAACTAATGAAAAACTGTTTTTT. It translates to CASSAYRGQTNEKLFF.

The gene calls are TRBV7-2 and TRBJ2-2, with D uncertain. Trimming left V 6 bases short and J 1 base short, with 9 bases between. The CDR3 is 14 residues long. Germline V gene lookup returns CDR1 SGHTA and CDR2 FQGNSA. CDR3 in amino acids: CASRFIQNTGELFF. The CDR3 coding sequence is TGTGCCAGCAGGTTCATACAGAACACCGGGGAGCTGTTTTTT.

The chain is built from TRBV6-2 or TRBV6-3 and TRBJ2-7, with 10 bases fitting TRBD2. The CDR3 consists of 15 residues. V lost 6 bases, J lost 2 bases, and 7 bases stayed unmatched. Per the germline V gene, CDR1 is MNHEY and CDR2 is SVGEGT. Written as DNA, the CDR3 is TGTGCCAGCAGCCTCCTAGCGGGGGACCCCTACGAGCAGTACTTC. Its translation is CASSLLAGDPYEQYF.

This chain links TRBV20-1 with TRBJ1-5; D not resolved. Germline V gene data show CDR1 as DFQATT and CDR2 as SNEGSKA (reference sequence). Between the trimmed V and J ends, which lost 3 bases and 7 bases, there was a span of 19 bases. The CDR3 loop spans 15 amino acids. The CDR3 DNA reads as TGCAGTGCTAGTTACGAGGCCAATAGCCCCCAGCCCCAGCATTTT. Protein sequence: CSASYEANSPQPQHF.

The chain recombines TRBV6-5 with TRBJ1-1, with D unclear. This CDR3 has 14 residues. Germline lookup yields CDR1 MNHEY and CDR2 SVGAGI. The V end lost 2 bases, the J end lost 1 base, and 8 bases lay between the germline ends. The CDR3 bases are TGTGCCAGCAGTTACCTAACAGAGAACACTGAAGCTTTCTTT. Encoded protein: CASSYLTENTEAFF.

As DNA, the CDR3 is TGTGCCAGCAGTGAAGATGTTACTAGCGGGGCCCTAGTCATTCAGTACTTC. Translated: CASSEDVTSGALVIQYF. V gene TRBV6-1 combines with J gene TRBJ2-4; 10 bases agree with TRBD2. The germline V gene has CDR1 MNHNS and CDR2 SASEGT. This CDR3 has 17 amino acids. V lost 1 base and J lost 9; bases outside the gene matches: 12.

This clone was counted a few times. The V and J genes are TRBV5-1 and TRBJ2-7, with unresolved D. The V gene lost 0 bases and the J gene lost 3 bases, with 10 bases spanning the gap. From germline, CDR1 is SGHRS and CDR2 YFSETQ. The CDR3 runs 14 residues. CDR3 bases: TGCGCCAGCAGCTTGGGCCAGACTTACTACGAGCAGTACTTC. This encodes CASSLGQTYYEQYF.